This T cell receptor beta chain was profiled in a study of T cells after yellow fever vaccination. In the study overall: When fractions had low cell numbers, they were prepared with SMART-Seq v4 Ultra Low Input. Study-wide results and limits: Clonotypes shared by both compartments, CD4 and CD8, made up a small share.

From the 5' RACE reads, TCRdb called clonotypes with MiXCR, one entry per CDR3 protein. The sample yields about 150,000 distinct CDR3 sequences, roughly 6.7% seen once. This clonotype was seen many times. The antigen is undetermined. Germline-derived CDR1 and CDR2 are KGHDR and SFDVKD. The CDR3 is made up of 12 amino acids. V was cut by 4 bases and J by 0 bases, with 1 base left in between. The sequence was collected from a man aged 25 to 40 who received the YFV17D yellow fever vaccine. The V call is TRBV24-1, the J call TRBJ2-3; no definite D call. Material: CD4+ T cells sorted from PBMCs, obtained 10 days after the yellow fever booster vaccination. The CDR3 loop is CATSESTDTQYF. In DNA, the CDR3 is TGTGCCACCAGTGAGAGCACAGATACGCAGTATTTT.